The 23 T cell receptor beta chains listed next were all sequenced from one sample in a study of beta chain features in type 1 diabetes. TCRB transcripts that were expressed got sequenced, as all of the isolated RNA had been reverse transcribed. Sequencing was performed with immunoSEQ multiplex PCR; in TCRdb, only in-frame clones are kept and a portion is missing. This sample has 900,000 or so clones, with 17% found just once. Sequencing was done on a sample of naive CD4+ T cells from blood. These receptors originate from a young woman in good health.

Points on this clone: Germline and junction disagree at one end, which may indicate a read error. The chain links TRBV7-7 to TRBJ1-3; no definite D call. Germline values: CDR1 SSHAT, CDR2 FNYEAQ (reference sequence). This CDR3 is 15 amino acids long. Here the CDR3 DNA reads TGTGCTAGCAGCTTAAACCTAAACTCTGGAAACACCATATATTTT. Translated, it gives CASSLNLNSGNTIYF.

This clone came up a few times. This CDR3 reads CSASYSGRYGYTF. The CDR3 DNA reads TGCAGCGCATCCTACTCCGGGAGGTATGGCTACACCTTC. The J gene is TRBJ1-2, the V gene TRBV29-1, with D uncertain. This CDR3 spans 13 amino acids. V was pared by 7 bases and J by 5 bases, with 17 bases between. Looked up from germline, CDR1 is SQVTM and CDR2 is ANQGSEA.

This clone was picked up a small number of times. V gene TRBV28 combines with J gene TRBJ2-5; D not certain. Germline CDR1 reads MDHEN; CDR2 reads SYDVKM. The V and J ends lost 3 bases and 1 base respectively, with 12 bases between them. This CDR3 spans 15 amino acids. CDR3 amino acids: CASSLAARGQETQYF. The CDR3 bases are TGTGCCAGCAGTTTGGCAGCTCGAGGCCAAGAGACCCAGTACTTC.

The chain links TRBV6-5 to TRBJ1-2; 8 bases agree with TRBD1. V lost 6 bases, J lost 4 bases, and 7 bases stayed unmatched. The length of the CDR3 is 14 residues. The V gene's germline CDR1 is MNHEY and CDR2 SVGAGI. The CDR3 region has the DNA TGTGCCAGCAGGCGCACAGGGGGGAGCTATGGCTACACCTTC. Its translation: CASRRTGGSYGYTF.

This sequence joins TRBV7-2 and TRBJ2-7; 10 bases are a match to TRBD1. V shed 4 bases and J 4 bases; nucleotides not matched to a gene: 7. CDR1 is SGHTA, CDR2 FQGNSA, per germline. The CDR3 is 15 residues long. The CDR3: CASSSTRDRGYEQYF. Written as DNA, the CDR3 is TGTGCCAGCAGCTCGACCCGGGACAGGGGATACGAGCAGTACTTC.

The genes are TRBV6-6 and TRBJ2-2; no reliable D call. The V end was cut by 6 bases, the J end by 5 bases, with 13 bases between. Per the germline V gene, CDR1 is MNHNY and CDR2 is SVGAGI (reference sequence). The CDR3 covers 14 residues. Here the CDR3 reads CASSTPQSTGELFF. CDR3 DNA sequence: TGTGCCAGCAGCACTCCACAGTCGACCGGGGAGCTGTTTTTT.

A single count supports this clone. Other DNA sequences in this sample translate to the same CDR3. The J gene is TRBJ1-2, the V gene TRBV6-1; D gene uncertain. V lost 3 bases and J 4 bases, leaving 6 bases between the germline ends. The CDR3 loop spans 12 amino acids. Germline V gene lookup returns CDR1 MNHNS and CDR2 SASEGT. The CDR3 DNA reads TGTGCCAGCAGTGAGGGTAGCTATGGCTACACCTTC. Its translation: CASSEGSYGYTF.

This clone was seen a handful of times. This chain links TRBV15 with TRBJ2-7, with 8 bases aligning to TRBD2. Germline V gene lookup returns CDR1 LNHNV and CDR2 YYDKDF (reference sequence). This CDR3 contains 16 residues. J was trimmed by 3 bases and V by 1 base; bases with no gene match: 8. The CDR3 nucleotides read TGTGCCACCAGCAGAGCGAGGACTAGCTCAATCTACGAGCAGTACTTC. Translating gives CATSRARTSSIYEQYF.

The CDR3 reads CASSYLQGARGYEQYF. CDR3 bases: TGTGCCAGCAGTTACCTACAGGGGGCTAGGGGCTACGAGCAGTACTTC. The chain is built from TRBV6-5 and TRBJ2-7, with TRBD1 identical over 9 bases. Looked up from germline, CDR1 is MNHEY and CDR2 is SVGAGI. The junction had 8 bases not matched to a gene; V was cut back by 2 bases and J by 3 bases. This CDR3 region has 16 residues.

This clone has only a few counts. The CDR3 reads CAMASTAGPTDTQYF. The CDR3 bases are TGTGCCATGGCTAGTACGGCGGGTCCCACAGATACGCAGTATTTT. The V call is TRBV10-3, the J call TRBJ2-3; D possibly corresponds to TRBD2 (5 bases). Trimming left V 9 bases short and J 2 bases short, with 18 bases between. In germline, CDR1 is ENHRY, CDR2 SYGVKD. The CDR3 spans 15 residues.

The chain employs TRBV19 and TRBJ2-7; 9 bases line up with TRBD2. CDR1 LNHDA and CDR2 SQIVND come from the germline V gene (reference sequence). The ends lost 5 bases at V and 4 bases at J; junction bases unmatched: 9. This CDR3 spans 15 amino acids. The CDR3 reads CASSVLTSGRYEQYF. The CDR3, as DNA: TGTGCCAGTAGTGTGCTTACTAGCGGGCGGTACGAGCAGTACTTC.

The genes are TRBV6-1 and TRBJ1-2; D perhaps matches TRBD1 (5 bases). This CDR3 has 14 residues. Deletions cut 6 bases from V and 3 bases from J, with 14 bases between. Germline CDR1 is MNHNS and CDR2 is SASEGT. CDR3 sequence (DNA): TGTGCCAGCAGGGTTAGGACGGGACACTATGGCTACACCTTC. It codes for CASRVRTGHYGYTF.

Only a few counts were recorded for this clone. The chain employs TRBV7-2 and TRBJ1-3; unclear D gene. Trimming took off 1 base at V and 0 bases at J, with 10 bases between the two ends. The CDR3 is 16 amino acids. Germline V gene sequence: CDR1 SGHTA, CDR2 FQGNSA. Here the CDR3 DNA reads TGTGCCAGCAGCTTAGATTCCTACGGCTCTGGAAACACCATATATTTT. Its protein product is CASSLDSYGSGNTIYF. The full variable domain, its missing parts supplied by reference TRBV7-2 and TRBJ1-3, is GAGVSQSPSNKVTEKGKDVELRCDPISGHTALYWYRQSLGQGLEFLIYFQGNSAPDKSGLPSDRFSAERTGGSVSTLTIQRTQQEDSAVYLCASSLDSYGSGNTIYFGEGSWLTVV.

The chain has TRBV4-3 and TRBJ2-5, with 12 positions matching TRBD1. Per the germline V gene, CDR1 is LGHNA and CDR2 is YSLEER. Germline trimming cut 3 bases from V and 5 bases from J; bases unmatched to any gene: 13. The CDR3 runs to 18 residues. The CDR3 protein is CASSQRHPGQGAGETQYF. The CDR3 DNA follows: TGCGCCAGCAGCCAGCGACACCCGGGACAGGGGGCTGGTGAGACCCAGTACTTC.

The chain links TRBV6-5 to TRBJ1-2; unclear D gene. The V gene lost 4 bases and the J gene lost 10 bases, with 16 bases spanning the gap. Germline CDR1 MNHEY, CDR2 SVGAGI. The CDR3 runs to 13 residues. The CDR3 region has the DNA TGTGCCAGCAGTTTCGACCCGACTCGGGACTACACCTTC. Translating it yields CASSFDPTRDYTF.

This clone has only a few counts. This sequence joins TRBV2 and TRBJ2-7, with D perhaps matching TRBD2 (6 bases). There are 13 residues in the CDR3. Trimming pared 3 bases from V and 10 bases from J, leaving 16 bases between. CDR1 is SNHLY, CDR2 FYNNEI, per germline. The DNA of the CDR3 is TGTGCCAGCAGTGACCTCGGGGGATCGGAACAGTACTTC. Translating gives CASSDLGGSEQYF.

CDR3 sequence (DNA): TGTGCCAGCAGTTCGCCCTCGCGGGAGGGCAGATACAATGAGCAGTTCTTC. Protein: CASSSPSREGRYNEQFF. The chain uses TRBV28 and TRBJ2-1; 9 bases line up with TRBD2. CDR3 length: 17 residues. With 4 bases clipped from V and 4 bases from J, the junction kept 11 bases outside the gene matches. Germline V gene lookup returns CDR1 MDHEN and CDR2 SYDVKM.

This clone has only a few counts. The CDR3 DNA sequence: TGTGCCAGCAGCCGTGACACCGAGACCCAGTACTTC. This translates into CASSRDTETQYF. The rearrangement joins TRBV7-9 to TRBJ2-5; D is unclear. V was cut by 5 bases and J by 5 bases, with 9 bases left in between. The CDR3 runs 12 residues. From germline, CDR1 is SEHNR and CDR2 FQNEAQ (reference sequence).

This sequence joins TRBV7-2 and TRBJ2-1; a weak D match, TRBD2 (6 bases). This CDR3 comprises 16 residues. Trimming left V 5 bases short and J 8 bases short, with 22 bases between. CDR1 is SGHTA and CDR2 is FQGNSA in the germline V gene. The CDR3 DNA is TGTGCCAGCAGCGCAGCGGCGAGTACTAGCTTCTATGAGCAGTTCTTC. It yields the protein CASSAAASTSFYEQFF.

This chain uses TRBV6-1 with TRBJ2-1, with TRBD2 identical over 12 bases. The V segment lost 3 bases and the J segment 7 bases; nucleotides outside the gene matches: 4. The CDR3 consists of 15 residues. CDR1 is MNHNS, CDR2 SASEGT, per germline. In DNA form, the CDR3 reads TGTGCCAGCAGTGAGATCGGACTAGCGGGAAATGAGCAGTTCTTC. This translates into CASSEIGLAGNEQFF.

To note about this clone: The sample has other DNA sequences that encode this CDR3 too. The rearrangement joins TRBV7-2 to TRBJ2-5, with D possibly being TRBD1 or TRBD2 (6 bases each). This CDR3 contains 14 residues. Germline lookup yields CDR1 SGHTA and CDR2 FQGNSA. V lost 3 bases to trimming and J lost 5 bases, with 13 bases between them. The CDR3 spells CASSLVRGGETQYF. CDR3 nucleotides: TGTGCCAGCAGCTTGGTCAGGGGAGGCGAGACCCAGTACTTC.

The rearrangement uses TRBV25-1 and TRBJ2-1; D is possibly TRBD2 (5 bases). Trimming pared 1 base from V and 4 bases from J, leaving 14 bases between. The CDR3 has 16 residues. CDR1 and CDR2 from the germline V gene are MGHDK and SYGVNS. The CDR3 sequence is CASSESRLAGYNEQFF. Here the CDR3 DNA reads TGTGCCAGCAGTGAATCCCGTCTAGCTGGATACAATGAGCAGTTCTTC.

This chain uses TRBV28 with TRBJ2-2; D unclear. The CDR3 runs 16 residues. Germline values: CDR1 MDHEN, CDR2 SYDVKM. V was clipped by 6 bases and J by 0 bases, with 14 bases between them. CDR3 sequence (DNA): TGTGCCAGCAGCCATAGACCCAGGACGAACACCGGGGAGCTGTTTTTT. Translation gives CASSHRPRTNTGELFF.